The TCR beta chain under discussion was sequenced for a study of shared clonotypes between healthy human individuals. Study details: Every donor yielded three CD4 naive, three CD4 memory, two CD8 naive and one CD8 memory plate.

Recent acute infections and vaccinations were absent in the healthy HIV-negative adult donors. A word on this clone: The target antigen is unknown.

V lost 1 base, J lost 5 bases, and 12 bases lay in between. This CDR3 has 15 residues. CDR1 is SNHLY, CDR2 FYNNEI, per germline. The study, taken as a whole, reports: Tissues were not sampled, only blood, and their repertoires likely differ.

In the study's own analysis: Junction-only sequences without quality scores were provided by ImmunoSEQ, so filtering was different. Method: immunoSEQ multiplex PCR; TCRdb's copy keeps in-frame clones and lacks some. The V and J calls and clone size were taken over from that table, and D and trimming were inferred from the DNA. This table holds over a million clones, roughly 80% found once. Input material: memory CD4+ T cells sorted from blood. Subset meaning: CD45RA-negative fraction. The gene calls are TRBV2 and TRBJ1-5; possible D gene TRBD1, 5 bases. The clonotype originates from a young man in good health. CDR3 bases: TGTGCCAGCAGTGAAGGGGGACGATCGTATCAGCCCCAGCATTTT. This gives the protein CASSEGGRSYQPQHF.